These 4 T cell receptor beta chains came from one sample sequenced in a study of neurological immune-mediated disorders. TCRdb reanalysed the 5' RACE reads using MiXCR and keeps one entry per CDR3 protein. There are under 85,000 distinct CDR3 sequences in the sample; around an eighth occur only once, and 6% to 7% lies in the top ten. Source material: PBMCs. The source is a woman in her 50s in good health.

This clonotype was picked up many times. V is TRBV5-1 and J is TRBJ2-1; no clear D. In germline, CDR1 is SGHRS, CDR2 YFSETQ. The CDR3 runs to 14 residues. The V and J ends lost 4 bases and 0 bases respectively, with 8 bases between them. In DNA form, the CDR3 reads TGCGCCAGCAGCATATACTCCTCCTACAATGAGCAGTTCTTC. As protein: CASSIYSSYNEQFF.

This clonotype was detected only a few times. The chain employs TRBV20-1 and TRBJ2-1; 12 bases agree with TRBD2. Trimming took 6 bases from V and 8 from J; bases not matched to a gene: 5. CDR1 DFQATT and CDR2 SNEGSKA come from the germline V gene (reference sequence). The length of the CDR3 is 13 residues. The CDR3 DNA is TGCAGTGCCTCGACTAGCGGGAGAGATGAGCAGTTCTTC. Translation gives CSASTSGRDEQFF.

This clonotype was counted at least ten times. This CDR3 reads CASSLEGFSGNTIYF. CDR3 DNA: TGCGCCAGCAGCTTGGAAGGGTTCTCTGGAAACACCATATATTTT. The rearrangement links TRBV5-1 to TRBJ1-3, with unresolved D. This CDR3 comprises 15 residues. Trimming took 0 bases from V and 0 from J, leaving 7 bases between them. Germline CDR1 reads SGHRS; CDR2 reads YFSETQ.

This clonotype appeared many times. The chain employs TRBV2 and TRBJ2-3; D ambiguous. Germline CDR1 SNHLY, CDR2 FYNNEI. This CDR3 is 13 amino acids long. V lost 3 bases, J lost 4 bases, and 8 bases lay in between. The CDR3 reads CASSDLTPDTQYF. CDR3 nucleotides: TGTGCCAGCAGTGACTTGACCCCAGATACGCAGTATTTT.